The rows below give T cell receptor beta chains drawn from one sample of a study of T cells after yellow fever vaccination. TCRdb itself ran the 5' RACE reads through MiXCR, one entry per CDR3 protein. In the table there are 95,000 to 150,000 distinct CDR3 sequences, 12% to 15% of which are singletons. This specimen was CD8+ T cells sorted from PBMCs, taken 5 days after the yellow fever booster vaccination. The receptors stem from a man younger than 35 who received the YFV17D yellow fever vaccine. Each CDR3 is given with its conserved first and last residue. D genes are given only for firm matches.

j_gene	v_gene	d_gene	CDR3aa
TRBJ2-2	TRBV15	-	CATSRDRGAGGELFF
TRBJ2-5	TRBV29-1	TRBD2	CSSSGSNTETQYF
TRBJ2-3	TRBV5-1	-	CASSPGLGTDTQYF
TRBJ1-6	TRBV7-2	-	CASSLGTPEHNGGSPLHF
TRBJ1-2	TRBV12-3/TRBV12-4	TRBD1	CASSPQGKLSNYGYTF
TRBJ1-2	TRBV4-1	TRBD1	CASSQVSGGALYGYTF
TRBJ2-7	TRBV7-9	TRBD1	CASSSSRGTDYEQYF
TRBJ1-5	TRBV20-1	-	CSARDKGIWGQPQHF
TRBJ2-5	TRBV28	-	CASSLVRPLQETQYF
TRBJ1-5	TRBV18	TRBD1	CASSPTGVREQPQHF
TRBJ2-2	TRBV20-1	-	CSARGIPLGGHANTGELFF
TRBJ2-5	TRBV4-3	TRBD2	CASSRSTASGGETQYF
TRBJ1-1	TRBV29-1	TRBD1	CSVDTGEDTEAFF
TRBJ2-1	TRBV4-3	-	CASSQERGPKQFF
TRBJ2-5	TRBV7-2	-	CASSHRLDPPWPQETQYF
TRBJ2-1	TRBV7-2	-	CASRLIGYNEQFF
TRBJ2-2	TRBV6-2/TRBV6-3	TRBD2	CASSWTSGELFF
TRBJ2-7	TRBV4-1	-	CASSQEGQGNEQYF
TRBJ1-2	TRBV4-1	TRBD1	CASSQDPVLQGDYGYTF
TRBJ2-7	TRBV25-1	-	CAAGQGIEQYF
TRBJ1-2	TRBV20-1	-	CSARGGGGYTF
TRBJ2-3	TRBV7-2	-	CASSASSEEDLGDTQYF
TRBJ1-4	TRBV7-9	TRBD1	CASSPKDRDGEKLFF
TRBJ2-2	TRBV5-8	TRBD2	CASSLGTSPNTGELFF
TRBJ2-3	TRBV6-2/TRBV6-3	TRBD2	CATQSSGGHHLRDTQYF
TRBJ2-5	TRBV20-1	TRBD2	CSANLAGLQETQYF
TRBJ2-7	TRBV4-3	-	CASSQDVGAYEQYF
TRBJ2-1	TRBV27	-	CASSFGSGRRQFF
TRBJ2-2	TRBV11-3	TRBD2	CASSWQRGGAGELFF
TRBJ2-7	TRBV6-2/TRBV6-3	-	CASSYRRGPYEQYF
TRBJ2-3	TRBV7-9	-	CASSHPRGNTDTQYF
TRBJ1-1	TRBV5-1	-	CASSLGTGLNTEAFF
TRBJ1-3	TRBV29-1	-	CSVTPGPNSGNTIYF
TRBJ2-5	TRBV7-6	-	CASSLGLSRQETQYF
TRBJ2-2	TRBV7-9	-	CASSPEWNTGELFF
TRBJ1-4	TRBV4-2	-	CASSQVGEKLFF
TRBJ2-3	TRBV9	TRBD1	CASSVETGKADTQYF
TRBJ2-2	TRBV10-3	TRBD1	CAIRRQGANTGELFF
TRBJ2-5	TRBV9	TRBD2	CASSPSGGAEQETQYF
TRBJ2-1	TRBV6-6	-	CASSYAEGGDNEQFF
TRBJ2-4	TRBV5-1	-	CARGGQAKNIQYF
TRBJ2-2	TRBV25-1	-	CASAKGGELFF
TRBJ2-3	TRBV9	-	CASSVWHGASTDTQYF
TRBJ2-3	TRBV2	-	CASRGGQTSRTDTQYF
TRBJ2-1	TRBV5-1	TRBD2	CASSQEAGGPVEQFF
TRBJ2-2	TRBV10-2	-	CASQGGDGELFF
TRBJ2-1	TRBV24-1	TRBD2	CATSAATSGEFNEQFF
TRBJ1-1	TRBV29-1	TRBD1	CSVVWTGRAEAFF
TRBJ1-3	TRBV27	-	CASREGAGFDTGNTIYF
TRBJ2-3	TRBV10-1	-	CASSESTDTQYF
TRBJ1-4	TRBV27	-	CASSPLRSDEKLFF
TRBJ2-1	TRBV2	TRBD2	CASPEASGNNNEQFF
TRBJ2-7	TRBV12-3/TRBV12-4	TRBD2	CASKPGLALPEQYF
TRBJ2-1	TRBV19	-	CASSFPGGLSYNEQFF
TRBJ2-7	TRBV25-1	TRBD1	CASRLQGAGEQYF